This T cell receptor (beta chain) was sequenced for a study of cytomegalovirus exposure and HLA in healthy donors. From germline, CDR1 is GTSNPN and CDR2 SVGIG (reference sequence). The V and J ends lost 0 bases and 8 bases respectively, with 11 bases between them. This CDR3 is built from 13 residues. Note on this clone: Its antigen is unknown.

PCR primers comprised 60 Vbeta and 13 Jbeta primers. Study processing details: Among the unique TCR beta chains that a later analysis counted, about 81 million in all, about 11 million were shared. Repertoires were generated with immunoSEQ multiplex PCR, while TCRdb's copy carries only in-frame clones and drops some. Clone size and V and J calls were adopted from that table, with D and trimming inferred from the DNA. Here the sample table reports some 200,000 clones. Study-wide points: Researchers had no immune exposure information except CMV serostatus available. It was about 150 TCR beta chains that were listed as cytomegalovirus-associated. One variant, a missense change in DCLRE1C, was linked in a later analysis to TCR beta V- and J-gene trimming.

This receptor was taken from a woman aged 18-29 years in good health and CMV-seropositive. Sequencing input: PBMCs. This sequence joins TRBV30 and TRBJ2-1; tentatively, D is TRBD1 (5 bases). The CDR3 reads CAWSVQGADEQFF. The CDR3 DNA reads as TGTGCCTGGAGTGTACAAGGGGCCGATGAGCAGTTCTTC.